This TCR beta chain was sequenced for a study of cytomegalovirus exposure and HLA in healthy donors. Both 60 Vbeta primers and 13 Jbeta primers went into the PCR. Repertoires were generated with immunoSEQ multiplex PCR, while TCRdb's copy carries only in-frame clones and drops some. Of about 89,000 clones in the sample, 76% were seen once. Note on this clone: The antigen is undetermined.

The germline V and J ends were trimmed by 3 bases and 4 bases, with 4 bases remaining between them. This CDR3 is built from 11 residues. Germline assignment: CDR1 DFQATT and CDR2 SNEGSKA (reference sequence). Whole-study results and caveats: The investigators catalogued under 200 TCR beta chains as cytomegalovirus-associated.

Nominally healthy donors provided the samples, though records likely missed some immune exposures. V gene TRBV20-1 combines with J gene TRBJ1-5, with unresolved D. This TCR derives from a male donor in good health and CMV-seronegative. Sample: PBMCs. CDR3 sequence: CSASSNQPQHF. CDR3 nucleotide sequence: TGCAGTGCTAGTAGTAATCAGCCCCAGCATTTT.